The 32 T cell receptor beta chains given below trace back to one sample, sequenced in a study of T cells after yellow fever vaccination. MiXCR was run by TCRdb on the 5' RACE reads, yielding one entry per CDR3 protein. The sample includes hundreds of thousands of distinct CDR3 sequences, around 3.9% of them seen just once. This material consisted of PBMCs, taken on the day of the yellow fever booster vaccination. These receptors originate from a man younger than 35 who received the YFV17D yellow fever vaccine.

This clonotype came up many times. The chain joins TRBV6-2 or TRBV6-3 to TRBJ1-6; 7 positions match TRBD1. The CDR3 is made up of 15 amino acids. CDR1 and CDR2 from the germline V gene are MNHEY and SVGEGT. The V and J ends lost 4 bases and 9 bases, in that order; junction bases with no gene match: 9. CDR3 nucleotides: TGTGCCAGCAGTTTCGAAGACAGGGACGCTTCACCCCTCCACTTT. Translated: CASSFEDRDASPLHF.

This clonotype was recorded many times. The chain combines TRBV9 with TRBJ1-6; D unresolved. Germline values: CDR1 SGDLS, CDR2 YYNGEE. The ends were cut back, 2 bases at V and 10 bases at J, with 7 bases in the middle. The CDR3 runs 12 residues. The CDR3 here is CASSVGRSPLHF. The CDR3 nucleotides are TGTGCCAGCAGCGTCGGCCGATCACCCCTCCACTTT.

This clonotype has just a few counts. The genes are TRBV5-1 and TRBJ1-4, with TRBD1 matching 7 bases. V shed 4 bases and J 4 bases; nucleotides not matched to a gene: 7. There are 15 residues in the CDR3. CDR1 and CDR2 (germline): SGHRS, YFSETQ. This chain's CDR3 is CASSASGQNNEKLFF. As DNA, the CDR3 is TGCGCCAGCAGCGCCTCGGGACAGAATAATGAAAAACTGTTTTTT.

This clonotype was counted at least ten times. This chain connects TRBV9 to TRBJ2-2; D gene ambiguous. Trimming stripped 4 bases from V and 2 bases from J, with 12 bases between. The germline V gene has CDR1 SGDLS and CDR2 YYNGEE. CDR3 size: 15 residues. CDR3 region: CASSTWADNTGELFF. The CDR3 nucleotides read TGTGCCAGCAGCACCTGGGCAGATAACACCGGGGAGCTGTTTTTT.

This clonotype appeared many times. The chain couples TRBV25-1 to TRBJ1-2, with TRBD1 as a possible D gene (5 bases). CDR1 and CDR2 (germline): MGHDK, SYGVNS. The CDR3 consists of 14 residues. The ends were cut back, 3 bases at V and 0 bases at J, with 8 bases in the middle. The CDR3 loop is CASSDGATNYGYTF. In DNA, the CDR3 is TGTGCCAGCAGTGACGGGGCTACTAACTATGGCTACACCTTC.

As for this clonotype: The germline gene is not matched at one end of the junction; a read error may be the cause. J is TRBJ1-4 and V is TRBV7-9, with D possibly TRBD1 on 6 matching bases. Germline-derived CDR1 and CDR2 are SEHNR and FQNEAQ (reference sequence). CDR3 length: 14 residues. CDR3 protein: CASSLDRIGGRVIF. CDR3 bases: TGTGCCAGCAGCTTAGACCGGATCGGGGGGCGAGTGATTTTT.

This clonotype was observed many times. The rearrangement links TRBV7-9 to TRBJ2-3; D is unclear. Germline values: CDR1 SEHNR, CDR2 FQNEAQ (reference sequence). The CDR3 loop spans 17 amino acids. Trimming removed 4 bases from V and 3 bases from J, with 20 bases in between. DNA of the CDR3: TGTGCCAGCAGCTCGGTGGTCGGGCGGAAGAGGACAGATACGCAGTATTTT. Its translation is CASSSVVGRKRTDTQYF.

The chain recombines TRBV12-3 or TRBV12-4 with TRBJ2-3; TRBD1 or TRBD2 may be the D gene (6 bases each). V gave up 6 bases and J gave up 1 base, with 20 bases separating them. CDR3 size: 17 residues. CDR3 residues: CASSTFGGPGGTDTQYF. CDR3 in DNA: TGTGCCAGCAGCACATTTGGAGGGCCAGGGGGCACAGATACGCAGTATTTT.

This clonotype came up many times. J is TRBJ2-1 and V is TRBV6-5; D might be TRBD1 (7 bases). Trimming cost V 10 bases and J 9 bases, with 22 bases left between them. From germline, CDR1 is MNHEY and CDR2 SVGAGI. The CDR3 runs to 14 residues. CDR3 nucleotide sequence: TGTGCCACCCGCCCAATGGAGGGGGCGCGTGAGCAGTTCTTC. Encoded protein: CATRPMEGAREQFF.

There are many counts of this clonotype. V and J are TRBV27 and TRBJ1-6, with D hard to call. Germline CDR1 reads MNHEY; CDR2 reads SMNVEV (reference sequence). V lost 0 bases and J lost 10, with 16 bases in between. The CDR3 has 16 amino acids. The CDR3 DNA sequence: TGTGCCAGCAGTTTATCCCCTACACCCCCGGGATCACCCCTCCACTTT. Translating it yields CASSLSPTPPGSPLHF.

This clonotype was seen many times. The chain joins TRBV7-2 to TRBJ2-5; 10 nucleotides align to TRBD2. This CDR3 is 15 amino acids long. Germline lookup yields CDR1 SGHTA and CDR2 FQGNSA. J was trimmed by 6 bases and V by 5 bases; bases with no gene match: 9. CDR3 sequence (DNA): TGTGCCAGCAGCATGCAGCGGGGGGGCCGGAAGACCCAGTACTTC. Translation gives CASSMQRGGRKTQYF.

This clonotype was observed at least ten times. The J gene is TRBJ2-1, the V gene TRBV7-3; 7 bases line up with TRBD1. Per germline, CDR1 SGHTA and CDR2 FQGTGA. J was trimmed by 5 bases and V by 4 bases; bases with no gene match: 8. This CDR3 is built from 15 residues. CDR3 sequence: CASSSQGVPNNEQFF. CDR3 nucleotides: TGTGCCAGCAGCTCTCAGGGGGTCCCGAACAATGAGCAGTTCTTC.

This clonotype was seen repeatedly, ten times or more. This chain links TRBV5-1 with TRBJ1-1; 12 bases line up with TRBD1. CDR1 is SGHRS, CDR2 YFSETQ, per germline. The CDR3 contains 17 residues. Losses at the gene ends were 1 base for V and 1 base for J; bases not matched to a gene: 5. The CDR3 DNA sequence: TGCGCCAGCAGCTTGTGGGGACAGGGGGCCAGGAACACTGAAGCTTTCTTT. Encoded protein: CASSLWGQGARNTEAFF.

This clonotype has just a few counts. The chain combines TRBV10-3 with TRBJ2-1; 14 bases fit TRBD2. The V segment lost 10 bases and the J segment 0 bases; nucleotides outside the gene matches: 11. CDR3 length: 18 residues. Germline V gene data show CDR1 as ENHRY and CDR2 as SYGVKD. The CDR3 DNA is TGTGCCACGCAATACCGGACTAGCGGGGGGAGCTCCTACAATGAGCAGTTCTTC. It yields the protein CATQYRTSGGSSYNEQFF.

The chain couples TRBV19 to TRBJ2-7; D gene unclear. V lost 6 bases to trimming and J lost 3 bases, with 12 bases between them. The CDR3 extends over 13 amino acids. Germline loops: CDR1 LNHDA, CDR2 SQIVND (reference sequence). The CDR3 sequence is CASSPGNGYEQYV. As DNA, the CDR3 is TGTGCCAGTAGCCCAGGAAATGGCTACGAGCAGTACGTC.

Many counts were recorded for this clonotype. Here the CDR3 DNA reads TGTGCCAGCAAAACGGAGTGGTCACCCCTCCACTTT. It translates to CASKTEWSPLHF. The chain combines TRBV27 with TRBJ1-6, with D unclear. Trimming shortened V by 7 bases and J by 10 bases, and 11 bases separated the two germline ends. CDR3 length equals 12 residues. Germline values: CDR1 MNHEY, CDR2 SMNVEV (reference sequence).

The chain couples TRBV18 to TRBJ2-5; TRBD2 agrees at 15 bases. J lost 1 base, V lost 3 bases, and 6 bases had no gene match. There are 18 residues in the CDR3. The germline V gene encodes CDR1 KGHSH and CDR2 LQKENI. CDR3 amino acids: CASSPRTSGGAIQETQYF. CDR3 DNA sequence: TGTGCCAGCTCACCGCGGACTAGCGGGGGGGCGATCCAAGAGACCCAGTACTTC.

This clonotype came up many times. The chain couples TRBV2 to TRBJ1-4; perhaps TRBD1 as D (5 bases). This CDR3 region has 12 residues. V gave up 4 bases and J gave up 8 bases, with 8 bases separating them. CDR1 and CDR2 from the germline V gene are SNHLY and FYNNEI. The CDR3 region has the DNA TGTGCCAGCAGTGTGCGGGGGGAAAAACTGTTTTTT. Its protein product is CASSVRGEKLFF.

This clonotype came up many times. V gene TRBV19 combines with J gene TRBJ2-7; D is possibly TRBD1 (5 bases). V lost 9 bases to trimming and J lost 0 bases, with 12 bases between them. Germline lookup yields CDR1 LNHDA and CDR2 SQIVND (reference sequence). This CDR3 spans 13 amino acids. Here the CDR3 DNA reads TGTGCCAGCCGACAGCGAAACTCCTACGAGCAGTACTTC. This encodes CASRQRNSYEQYF.

This clonotype was seen ten or more times. The chain has TRBV20-1 and TRBJ2-3; weak D call: TRBD2 (5 bases). Per the germline V gene, CDR1 is DFQATT and CDR2 is SNEGSKA (reference sequence). The CDR3 loop spans 14 amino acids. Trimming shortened V by 6 bases and J by 2 bases, and 15 bases separated the two germline ends. CDR3 nucleotide sequence: TGCAGTGCCCAAGGAGGAATTTCCACAGATACGCAGTATTTT. It is translated as CSAQGGISTDTQYF.

This clonotype was counted many times. V is TRBV20-1 and J is TRBJ2-5; 7 bases match TRBD2. Germline V lookup: CDR1 DFQATT, CDR2 SNEGSKA (reference sequence). This CDR3 region has 12 residues. V lost 3 bases and J lost 4; bases outside the gene matches: 2. The CDR3 sequence is CSASGGRETQYF. The CDR3 DNA reads TGCAGTGCTAGCGGGGGGAGAGAGACCCAGTACTTC.

In this sample, this clonotype turned up a few times. A much larger clone is a single base away; this may be a read error. CDR3 amino acids: CASSLQGGVETQYF. The DNA of the CDR3 is TGCGCCAGCAGCCTACAGGGGGGGGTAGAGACCCAGTACTTC. The chain carries TRBV4-3 and TRBJ2-5; perhaps TRBD1 as D (8 bases). V dropped 4 bases and J dropped 4 bases, with 13 bases sitting between them. There are 14 residues in the CDR3. Per germline, CDR1 LGHNA and CDR2 YSLEER.

This clonotype was detected many times. The chain links TRBV7-8 to TRBJ1-1; D not certain. The CDR3 covers 14 residues. Per the germline V gene, CDR1 is SGHVS and CDR2 is FQNEAQ. Trimming took 0 bases from V and 2 from J, leaving 7 bases between them. CDR3 region: CASSLAQGNTEAFF. For the CDR3, the DNA is TGTGCCAGCAGCTTAGCGCAAGGCAACACTGAAGCTTTCTTT. Looking up the rest from reference TRBV7-8 and TRBJ1-1 gives the full variable domain: GAGVSQSPRYKVAKRGQDVALRCDPISGHVSLFWYQQALGQGPEFLTYFQNEAQLDKSGLPSDRFFAERPEGSVSTLKIQRTQQEDSAVYLCASSLAQGNTEAFFGQGTRLTVV.

This clonotype has a count of ten or more. The chain carries TRBV7-3 and TRBJ2-1, with 9 bases aligning to TRBD2. Germline V CDR1 and CDR2: SGHTA, FQGTGA. This CDR3 comprises 15 residues. V shed 2 bases and J 7 bases; nucleotides not matched to a gene: 6. The CDR3: CASSLGGGAGNEQFF. CDR3 sequence (DNA): TGTGCCAGCAGCTTAGGCGGGGGGGCAGGGAATGAGCAGTTCTTC.

The chain recombines TRBV10-3 with TRBJ2-3; D possibly corresponds to TRBD2 (7 bases). Germline CDR1 is ENHRY and CDR2 is SYGVKD. Trimming removed 8 bases from V and 2 bases from J, with 20 bases in between. The CDR3 is 16 amino acids. The CDR3 loop reads CAIHPGRGASTDTQYF. CDR3 sequence (DNA): TGTGCCATCCATCCAGGACGGGGGGCGTCCACAGATACGCAGTATTTT.

The gene calls are TRBV7-3 and TRBJ2-1; D remains ambiguous. Germline assignment: CDR1 SGHTA and CDR2 FQGTGA. The V end lost 0 bases, the J end lost 6 bases, and 6 bases lay between the germline ends. CDR3 length: 13 amino acids. The CDR3 DNA reads TGTGCCAGCAGCTTAACGTACGGCAATGAGCAGTTCTTC. As protein: CASSLTYGNEQFF.

This clonotype came up many times. V gene TRBV11-3 combines with J gene TRBJ2-3; tentatively, D is TRBD2 (6 bases). Trimming took 1 base from V and 4 from J, leaving 12 bases between them. Germline assignment: CDR1 SGHNT and CDR2 YENEEA. The CDR3 covers 15 residues. The CDR3 protein is CASSLGGAGSDTQYF. In nucleotides, the CDR3 is TGTGCCAGCAGCTTAGGCGGGGCAGGATCAGATACGCAGTATTTT.

This rearrangement joins TRBV12-3 or TRBV12-4 to TRBJ2-1; 11 bases are shared with TRBD2. With 7 bases clipped from V and 6 bases from J, the junction kept 8 bases outside the gene matches. The CDR3 is 15 amino acids. The DNA of the CDR3 is TGTGCCAGCACCCCACTAGCGGGGGAGGGCAATGAGCAGTTCTTC. It is translated as CASTPLAGEGNEQFF.

J is TRBJ1-5 and V is TRBV5-8; TRBD1 might be the D (5 bases). V was trimmed by 4 bases and J by 2 bases, leaving 13 bases between them. CDR3 length equals 15 residues. Germline V lookup: CDR1 SGHTS, CDR2 YDEGEE. The CDR3 sequence is CASSPNPGGNQPQHF. DNA for the CDR3: TGTGCCAGCAGCCCTAACCCGGGGGGCAATCAGCCCCAGCATTTT.

This clonotype appeared many times. V usage is TRBV27 and J usage is TRBJ2-7; 7 positions agree with TRBD2. The CDR3 is 14 amino acids. V trimming: 4 bases; J trimming: 1 base; junction bases outside the gene matches: 4. The germline V gene has CDR1 MNHEY and CDR2 SMNVEV (reference sequence). The CDR3 region is CASSWGGRSYEQYF. The DNA of the CDR3 is TGTGCCAGCAGTTGGGGGGGAAGGTCCTACGAGCAGTACTTC.

This clonotype occurred many times. The chain couples TRBV11-2 to TRBJ2-3; D not resolved. This CDR3 is 14 amino acids long. The V gene lost 3 bases and the J gene lost 2 bases, with 9 bases spanning the gap. Germline V CDR1 and CDR2: SGHAT, FQNNGV. CDR3 region: CASSLRDHTDTQYF. In nucleotides, the CDR3 is TGTGCCAGCAGCTTGAGAGACCACACAGATACGCAGTATTTT.

This clonotype turned up a few times. V usage is TRBV2 and J usage is TRBJ1-1; the D gene is possibly TRBD1 (5 bases). Per the germline V gene, CDR1 is SNHLY and CDR2 is FYNNEI. V was trimmed by 8 bases and J by 4 bases, leaving 11 bases between them. The CDR3 is made up of 12 amino acids. In nucleotides, the CDR3 is TGTGCCAGCCTGAGGGGAAGCACTGAAGCTTTCTTT. Encoded protein: CASLRGSTEAFF.